Shown below are 31 T cell receptor beta chains from a single sample sequenced in a study of T cell responses to AZD1222 COVID-19 vaccine. The method was immunoSEQ multiplex PCR; TCRdb's version includes in-frame clones alone and lacks a portion of them. Among roughly 140,000 clones listed, about nine tenths were seen once. Source: peripheral blood, taken on day 0 of AZD1222 vaccination. Receptors were obtained from an adult in good health.

The chain combines TRBV15 with TRBJ1-1, with TRBD1 as a possible D gene (6 bases). Germline CDR1 reads LNHNV; CDR2 reads YYDKDF (reference sequence). CDR3 length equals 14 residues. V lost 6 bases, J lost 1 base, and 12 bases lay in between. CDR3 sequence: CATRSRQANTEAFF. Written as DNA, the CDR3 is TGTGCCACCAGGAGCCGACAGGCGAACACTGAAGCTTTCTTT.

A single count supports this clone. The chain uses TRBV6-6 and TRBJ1-1, with D possibly being TRBD1 (5 bases). In germline, CDR1 is MNHNY, CDR2 SVGAGI (reference sequence). The CDR3 sequence is 13 residues long. V was clipped by 2 bases and J by 6 bases, with 10 bases between them. DNA for the CDR3: TGTGCCAGCAGTTACCCGGACACCGCTGAAGCTTTCTTT. Translated: CASSYPDTAEAFF.

The rearrangement joins TRBV25-1 to TRBJ1-2; D gene uncertain. The CDR3 totals 14 residues. V was clipped by 1 base and J by 4 bases, with 10 bases between them. Germline V lookup: CDR1 MGHDK, CDR2 SYGVNS. CDR3 sequence: CASSESLSGYGYTF. Written as DNA, the CDR3 is TGTGCCAGCAGTGAATCTCTTTCTGGCTATGGCTACACCTTC.

This chain joins TRBV18 and TRBJ2-2; TRBD2 agrees at 15 bases. Per the germline V gene, CDR1 is KGHSH and CDR2 is LQKENI. The CDR3 contains 21 residues. Germline trimming cut 6 bases from V and 0 bases from J; bases unmatched to any gene: 14. The chain's CDR3 is CASSLRGTSGRKYPNTGELFF. In DNA form, the CDR3 reads TGTGCCAGCTCGCTCAGGGGGACTAGCGGGAGGAAATATCCGAACACCGGGGAGCTGTTTTTT.

The chain joins TRBV27 to TRBJ2-7; D may be TRBD1 (5 bases). The CDR3 runs to 16 residues. Germline V gene lookup returns CDR1 MNHEY and CDR2 SMNVEV (reference sequence). The V gene lost 8 bases and the J gene lost 3 bases, with 23 bases spanning the gap. The CDR3 DNA reads TGTGCCAGCTCGACGACCTCAGGGTACCGTGACTACGAGCAGTACTTC. Protein product: CASSTTSGYRDYEQYF.

The chain employs TRBV6-5 and TRBJ2-7; D remains unclear. Germline CDR1 MNHEY, CDR2 SVGAGI. The germline V and J ends were trimmed by 4 bases and 3 bases, with 19 bases remaining between them. The CDR3 loop spans 16 amino acids. As DNA, the CDR3 is TGTGCCAGCAGTTCCCAAAGATGGGCCGGCGGCTACGAGCAGTACTTC. Protein product: CASSSQRWAGGYEQYF.

This clone was counted only a few times. The rearrangement links TRBV3-1 (or the pseudogene TRBV3-2) to TRBJ2-6; 7 bases map to TRBD1. The germline V gene has CDR1 LGHDT and CDR2 YNNKEL (reference sequence). The length of the CDR3 is 15 residues. Losses at the gene ends were 5 bases for V and 2 bases for J; bases not matched to a gene: 3. CDR3 nucleotide sequence: TGTGCCAGCAGCTACGGACAGGCTGGGGCCAACGTCCTGACTTTC. The encoded protein is CASSYGQAGANVLTF.

The chain is built from TRBV12-3 or TRBV12-4 and TRBJ2-7; no clear D gene. This CDR3 spans 13 amino acids. Trimming stripped 4 bases from V and 0 bases from J, with 7 bases between. The CDR3 DNA sequence: TGTGCCAGCAGTTGGACGGACTCCTACGAGCAGTACTTC. Amino acid sequence: CASSWTDSYEQYF.

In this sample, this clone turned up once. This sequence joins TRBV11-2 and TRBJ2-1; D gene uncertain. Germline V gives CDR1 SGHAT, CDR2 FQNNGV. With 6 bases removed from V and 0 bases from J, the gap between germline ends came to 24 bases. The CDR3 is 19 residues long. CDR3 amino acids: CASSYTSFVPSSSYNEQFF. The CDR3 bases are TGTGCCAGCAGTTATACCTCGTTCGTACCTTCAAGCTCCTACAATGAGCAGTTCTTC. The variable domain in full, completed from reference TRBV11-2 and TRBJ2-1, reads EAGVAQSPRYKIIEKRQSVAFWCNPISGHATLYWYQQILGQGPKLLIQFQNNGVVDDSQLPKDRFSAERLKGVDSTLKIQPAKLEDSAVYLCASSYTSFVPSSSYNEQFFGPGTRLTVL.

The chain carries TRBV5-6 and TRBJ1-2; no clear D. V was trimmed by 4 bases and J by 5 bases, leaving 9 bases between them. This CDR3 has 12 residues. The germline V gene encodes CDR1 SGHDT and CDR2 YYEEEE. CDR3 residues: CASSKDGYGYTF. As DNA, the CDR3 is TGTGCCAGCAGCAAGGATGGGTATGGCTACACCTTC.

The chain carries TRBV28 and TRBJ1-1; D is ambiguous. Per the germline V gene, CDR1 is MDHEN and CDR2 is SYDVKM. V dropped 3 bases and J dropped 0 bases, with 8 bases sitting between them. The CDR3 is 14 residues long. The CDR3 DNA reads as TGTGCCAGCAGTTTCCAACTGATGAACACTGAAGCTTTCTTT. It translates to CASSFQLMNTEAFF.

V is TRBV19 and J is TRBJ2-4; D is possibly TRBD2 (5 bases). CDR1 is LNHDA, CDR2 SQIVND, per germline (reference sequence). V lost 3 bases and J lost 0, with 12 bases in between. The CDR3 totals 16 residues. In DNA, the CDR3 is TGTGCCAGTAGTATTTTGTGGGAGTTAGCCAAAAACATTCAGTACTTC. Translated: CASSILWELAKNIQYF.

The genes are TRBV9 and TRBJ1-5; 10 positions agree with TRBD1. The CDR3 consists of 17 residues. V gave up 4 bases and J gave up 2 bases; unmatched junction bases: 9. Germline CDR1 reads SGDLS; CDR2 reads YYNGEE. This CDR3 is CASSPPGQGVRNQPQHF. CDR3 sequence (DNA): TGTGCCAGCAGCCCCCCTGGACAGGGGGTGCGCAATCAGCCCCAGCATTTT.

The chain employs TRBV7-2 and TRBJ1-4; no definite D call. V was trimmed by 6 bases and J by 0 bases, leaving 17 bases between them. This CDR3 has 17 amino acids. Germline V gene lookup returns CDR1 SGHTA and CDR2 FQGNSA. DNA for the CDR3: TGTGCCAGCAGTCCCCCGGGGAGAAGAGCAACTAATGAAAAACTGTTTTTT. Residues: CASSPPGRRATNEKLFF. Full variable domain (outside the CDR3, taken from reference TRBV7-2 and TRBJ1-4): GAGVSQSPSNKVTEKGKDVELRCDPISGHTALYWYRQSLGQGLEFLIYFQGNSAPDKSGLPSDRFSAERTGGSVSTLTIQRTQQEDSAVYLCASSPPGRRATNEKLFFGSGTQLSVL.

This clone is a singleton in its sample. The chain employs TRBV2 and TRBJ2-7; TRBD1 aligns across 11 bases. The CDR3 covers 14 residues. J was trimmed by 8 bases and V by 7 bases; bases with no gene match: 10. Germline lookup yields CDR1 SNHLY and CDR2 FYNNEI. The CDR3 DNA follows: TGTGCCAGCAAGGACAGGGGGCGAGCTTGGAAGCAGTACTTC. It codes for CASKDRGRAWKQYF.

The V gene is TRBV7-8, the J gene TRBJ2-1; 7 positions match TRBD2. The CDR3 length is 15 residues. V gave up 0 bases and J gave up 6 bases; unmatched junction bases: 5. Germline V gene sequence: CDR1 SGHVS, CDR2 FQNEAQ. The DNA of the CDR3 is TGTGCCAGCAGCTTAGCGGGAGGGCTATCCAATGAGCAGTTCTTC. It codes for CASSLAGGLSNEQFF.

This sequence joins TRBV28 and TRBJ2-3; D remains ambiguous. Germline V gene sequence: CDR1 MDHEN, CDR2 SYDVKM. The CDR3 is 12 amino acids. The ends were cut back, 2 bases at V and 3 bases at J, with 3 bases in the middle. The CDR3 reads CASSLGTDTQYF. In nucleotides, the CDR3 is TGTGCCAGCAGTTTAGGGACAGATACGCAGTATTTT.

The chain combines TRBV5-5 with TRBJ2-7, with a weak D call TRBD1 (5 bases). CDR1 is SGHKS, CDR2 YYEKEE, per germline (reference sequence). The CDR3 length is 14 residues. Trimming removed 5 bases from V and 0 bases from J, with 12 bases in between. This chain's CDR3 is CASRPQVSSYEQYF. CDR3 DNA sequence: TGTGCCAGCAGGCCACAGGTGAGCTCCTACGAGCAGTACTTC.

The V and J genes are TRBV6-5 and TRBJ1-1; perhaps TRBD1 as D (5 bases). V lost 5 bases, J lost 2 bases, and 12 bases lay in between. The germline gives CDR1 MNHEY, CDR2 SVGAGI. This CDR3 spans 14 amino acids. CDR3 DNA sequence: TGTGCCAGCAGTCTGGGACGGAAAAACACTGAAGCTTTCTTT. This translates into CASSLGRKNTEAFF.

The chain has TRBV28 and TRBJ1-1, with a possible D match to TRBD1 (6 bases). CDR1 and CDR2 from the germline V gene are MDHEN and SYDVKM. The CDR3 is 14 amino acids. Trimming took off 6 bases at V and 3 bases at J, with 14 bases between the two ends. The CDR3 DNA sequence: TGTGCCAGCAGACAACAGGGTTCGGACACTGAAGCTTTCTTT. Translation: CASRQQGSDTEAFF.

V usage is TRBV28 and J usage is TRBJ1-5; D call uncertain. The ends were cut back, 2 bases at V and 5 bases at J, with 16 bases in the middle. CDR3 length equals 16 residues. Germline CDR1 MDHEN, CDR2 SYDVKM. CDR3 sequence: CASSLPGSYGYQPQHF. The CDR3 coding sequence is TGTGCCAGCAGTTTACCCGGGTCATACGGGTATCAGCCCCAGCATTTT.

The chain combines TRBV20-1 with TRBJ2-7; 9 bases fit TRBD2. Germline V gene sequence: CDR1 DFQATT, CDR2 SNEGSKA (reference sequence). V dropped 6 bases and J dropped 3; count of bases not matched to a gene: 9. This CDR3 is 14 amino acids long. CDR3 nucleotides: TGCAGTGCCAGTCCCGCGGGAGGGCTCTACGAGCAGTACTTC. Protein sequence: CSASPAGGLYEQYF.

This chain links TRBV7-9 with TRBJ1-2; D is unclear. Germline V CDR1 and CDR2: SEHNR, FQNEAQ (reference sequence). The CDR3 sequence is 13 residues long. Trimming left V 2 bases short and J 5 bases short, with 9 bases between. CDR3 nucleotide sequence: TGTGCCAGCAGCTTATCGGAGGGATATGGCTACACCTTC. Protein: CASSLSEGYGYTF.

This clone was found once. The rearrangement uses TRBV21-1 and TRBJ2-7. TRBV21-1 is a pseudogene. The CDR3 contains 16 residues. This chain's CDR3 is CASSKGYGGAPYEQYF. As DNA, the CDR3 is TGTGCCAGCAGCAAAGGGTATGGGGGAGCACCCTACGAGCAGTACTTC.

V gene TRBV2 combines with J gene TRBJ2-7, with no clear D. The CDR3 has 12 amino acids. Germline values: CDR1 SNHLY, CDR2 FYNNEI. Deletions cut 3 bases from V and 3 bases from J, with 6 bases between. DNA for the CDR3: TGTGCCAGCAGTGACGAGGTCTACGAGCAGTACTTC. This gives the protein CASSDEVYEQYF. The full variable domain, its missing parts supplied by reference TRBV2 and TRBJ2-7, is EPEVTQTPSHQVTQMGQEVILRCVPISNHLYFYWYRQILGQKVEFLVSFYNNEISEKSEIFDDQFSVERPDGSNFTLKIRSTKLEDSAMYFCASSDEVYEQYFGPGTRLTVT.

V usage is TRBV27 and J usage is TRBJ1-1; 7 positions agree with TRBD1. J was trimmed by 1 base and V by 2 bases; bases with no gene match: 4. There are 15 residues in the CDR3. CDR1 MNHEY and CDR2 SMNVEV come from the germline V gene (reference sequence). CDR3 bases: TGTGCCAGCAGTTTAGGAGCAGGGGGGAACACTGAAGCTTTCTTT. This translates into CASSLGAGGNTEAFF.

CDR3 nucleotide sequence: TGTGCCAGTAGTATTGGGATAGGTCGCGAAAAACTGTTTTTT. Protein: CASSIGIGREKLFF. The chain uses TRBV19 and TRBJ1-4; D unresolved. Between the trimmed V and J ends, which lost 3 bases and 8 bases, there was a span of 13 bases. The CDR3 covers 14 residues. Germline loops: CDR1 LNHDA, CDR2 SQIVND (reference sequence).

The chain joins TRBV28 to TRBJ1-3; 7 bases are shared with TRBD1. The germline gives CDR1 MDHEN, CDR2 SYDVKM. The CDR3 totals 20 residues. The V and J ends lost 2 bases and 0 bases, in that order; junction bases with no gene match: 16. CDR3 sequence: CASSLGLGRGGSVSGNTIYF. The CDR3 DNA reads TGTGCCAGCAGTTTAGGTTTGGGCAGGGGGGGTTCGGTCTCTGGAAACACCATATATTTT. The full variable domain, in which reference TRBV28 and TRBJ1-3 provide the parts outside the CDR3, is DVKVTQSSRYLVKRTGEKVFLECVQDMDHENMFWYRQDPGLGLRLIYFSYDVKMKEKGDIPEGYSVSREKKERFSLILESASTNQTSMYLCASSLGLGRGGSVSGNTIYFGEGSWLTVV.

This chain connects TRBV4-2 to TRBJ2-1; 8 nucleotides agree with TRBD2. CDR3 length: 16 amino acids. The V and J ends lost 1 base and 5 bases, in that order; junction bases with no gene match: 7. Germline V gives CDR1 LGHNA, CDR2 YNFKEQ. The CDR3 is CASSQGVGLADNEQFF. For the CDR3, the DNA is TGTGCCAGCAGCCAAGGAGTAGGACTAGCAGACAATGAGCAGTTCTTC.

The chain employs TRBV28 and TRBJ1-1; D is unclear. This CDR3 comprises 13 residues. Trimming pared 10 bases from V and 3 bases from J, leaving 15 bases between. From germline, CDR1 is MDHEN and CDR2 SYDVKM. Here the CDR3 reads CATFVRRDTEAFF. CDR3 coding DNA: TGTGCCACCTTTGTACGGCGAGACACTGAAGCTTTCTTT.

CDR3 residues: CASSLGQGTGYEQYF. As DNA, the CDR3 is TGCGCCAGCAGCTTGGGACAGGGCACGGGCTACGAGCAGTACTTC. The chain combines TRBV5-1 with TRBJ2-7, with TRBD1 matching over 7 bases. The CDR3 loop spans 15 amino acids. V shed 0 bases, J shed 3 bases, and the junction held 6 bases outside the gene matches. Per germline, CDR1 SGHRS and CDR2 YFSETQ.